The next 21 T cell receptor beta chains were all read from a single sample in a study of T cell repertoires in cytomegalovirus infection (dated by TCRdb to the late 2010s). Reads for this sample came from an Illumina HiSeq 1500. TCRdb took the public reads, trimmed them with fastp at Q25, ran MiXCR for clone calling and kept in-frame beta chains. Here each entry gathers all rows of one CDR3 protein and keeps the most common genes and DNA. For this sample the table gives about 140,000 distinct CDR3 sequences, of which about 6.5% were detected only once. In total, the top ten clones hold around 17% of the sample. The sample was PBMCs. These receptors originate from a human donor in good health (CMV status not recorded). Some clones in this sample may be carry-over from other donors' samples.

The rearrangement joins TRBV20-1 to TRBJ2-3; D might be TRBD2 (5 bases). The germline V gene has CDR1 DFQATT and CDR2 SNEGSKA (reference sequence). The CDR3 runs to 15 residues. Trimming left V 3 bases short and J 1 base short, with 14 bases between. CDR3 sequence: CSASGLAARTDTQYF. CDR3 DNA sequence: TGCAGTGCTAGTGGGCTAGCAGCCCGCACAGATACGCAGTATTTT.

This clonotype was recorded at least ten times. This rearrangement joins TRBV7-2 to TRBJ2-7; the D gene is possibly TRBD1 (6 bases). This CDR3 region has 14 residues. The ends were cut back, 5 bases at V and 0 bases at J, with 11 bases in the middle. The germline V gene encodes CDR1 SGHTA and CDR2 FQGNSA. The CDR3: CASSLGAISYEQYF. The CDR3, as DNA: TGTGCCAGCAGCCTGGGGGCGATCTCCTACGAGCAGTACTTC.

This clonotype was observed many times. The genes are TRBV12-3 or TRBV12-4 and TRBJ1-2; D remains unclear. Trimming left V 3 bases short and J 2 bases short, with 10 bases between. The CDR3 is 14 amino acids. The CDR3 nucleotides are TGTGCCAGCAGTTTTGGGCGACTAAACTATGGCTACACCTTC. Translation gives CASSFGRLNYGYTF.

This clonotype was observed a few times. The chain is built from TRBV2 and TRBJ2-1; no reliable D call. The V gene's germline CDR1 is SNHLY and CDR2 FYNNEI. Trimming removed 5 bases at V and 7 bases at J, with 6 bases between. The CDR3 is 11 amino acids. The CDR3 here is CASSSANEQFF. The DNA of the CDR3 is TGTGCCAGCAGTTCGGCTAATGAGCAGTTCTTC.

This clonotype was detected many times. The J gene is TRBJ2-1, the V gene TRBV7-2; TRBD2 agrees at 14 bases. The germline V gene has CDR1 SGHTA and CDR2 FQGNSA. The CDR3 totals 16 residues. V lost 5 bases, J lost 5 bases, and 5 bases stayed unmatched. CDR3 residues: CASSLTSGGAHNEQFF. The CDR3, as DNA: TGTGCCAGCAGCCTGACTAGCGGGGGGGCCCACAATGAGCAGTTCTTC.

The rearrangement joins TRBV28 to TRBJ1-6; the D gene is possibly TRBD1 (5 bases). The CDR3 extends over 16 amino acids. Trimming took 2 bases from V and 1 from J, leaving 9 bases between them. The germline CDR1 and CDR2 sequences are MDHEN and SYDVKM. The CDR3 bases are TGTGCCAGCAGTTTAGGGGCAAGGTCCTATAATTCACCCCTCCACTTT. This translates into CASSLGARSYNSPLHF.

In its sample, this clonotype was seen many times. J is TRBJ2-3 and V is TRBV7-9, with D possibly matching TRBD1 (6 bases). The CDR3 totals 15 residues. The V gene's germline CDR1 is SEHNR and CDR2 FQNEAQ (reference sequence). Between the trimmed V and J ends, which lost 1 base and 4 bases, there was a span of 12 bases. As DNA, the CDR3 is TGTGCCAGCAGCTTAGGGGGGCGATCAGCAGATACGCAGTATTTT. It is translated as CASSLGGRSADTQYF.

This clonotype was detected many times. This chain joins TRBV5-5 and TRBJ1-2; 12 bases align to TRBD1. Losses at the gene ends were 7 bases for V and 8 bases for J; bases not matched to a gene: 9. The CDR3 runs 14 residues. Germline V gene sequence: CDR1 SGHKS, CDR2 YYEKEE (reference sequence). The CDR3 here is CASGDRGLREGYTF. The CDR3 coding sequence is TGTGCCAGCGGGGACAGGGGGCTTAGGGAGGGCTACACCTTC.

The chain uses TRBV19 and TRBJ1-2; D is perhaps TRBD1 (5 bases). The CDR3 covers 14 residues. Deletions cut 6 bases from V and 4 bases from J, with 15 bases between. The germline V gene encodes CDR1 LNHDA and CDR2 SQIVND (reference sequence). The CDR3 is CASSPGGFSYGYTF. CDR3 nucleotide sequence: TGTGCCAGTAGCCCCGGGGGGTTCAGCTATGGCTACACCTTC.

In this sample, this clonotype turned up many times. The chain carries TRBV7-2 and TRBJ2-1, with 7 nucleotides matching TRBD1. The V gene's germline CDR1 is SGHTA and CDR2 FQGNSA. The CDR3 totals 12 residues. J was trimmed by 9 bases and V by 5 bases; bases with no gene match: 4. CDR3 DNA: TGTGCCAGCAGCCCGACAGGGCTTGAGCAGTTCTTC. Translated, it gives CASSPTGLEQFF.

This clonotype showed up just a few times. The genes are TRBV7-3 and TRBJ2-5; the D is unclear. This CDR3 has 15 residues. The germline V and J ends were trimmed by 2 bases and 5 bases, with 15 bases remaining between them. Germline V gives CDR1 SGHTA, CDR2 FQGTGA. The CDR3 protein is CASSLSGAASETQYF. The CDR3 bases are TGTGCCAGCAGCTTATCCGGCGCCGCCAGCGAGACCCAGTACTTC.

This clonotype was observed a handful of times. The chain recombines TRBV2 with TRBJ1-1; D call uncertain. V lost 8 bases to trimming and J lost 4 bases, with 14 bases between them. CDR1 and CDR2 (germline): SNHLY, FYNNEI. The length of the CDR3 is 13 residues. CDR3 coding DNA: TGTGCCAGCTCAGAGCAAGGGCCCACTGAAGCTTTCTTT. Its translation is CASSEQGPTEAFF.

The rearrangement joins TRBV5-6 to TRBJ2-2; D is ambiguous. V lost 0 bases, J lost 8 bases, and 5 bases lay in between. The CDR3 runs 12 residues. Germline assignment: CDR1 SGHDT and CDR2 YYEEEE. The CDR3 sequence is CASSLDRGELFF. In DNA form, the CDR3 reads TGTGCCAGCAGCTTGGACCGAGGGGAGCTGTTTTTT.

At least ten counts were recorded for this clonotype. In nucleotides, the CDR3 is TGTGCCAGTAAATGGGGTTTGGGTTACACTGAAGCTTTCTTT. Residues: CASKWGLGYTEAFF. The chain recombines TRBV19 with TRBJ1-1; no definite D call. This CDR3 region has 14 residues. CDR1 is LNHDA, CDR2 SQIVND, per germline (reference sequence). Trimming left V 7 bases short and J 3 bases short, with 15 bases between.

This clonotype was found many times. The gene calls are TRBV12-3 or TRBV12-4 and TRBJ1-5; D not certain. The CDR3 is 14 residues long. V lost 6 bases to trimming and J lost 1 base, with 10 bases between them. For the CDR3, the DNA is TGTGCCAGCAGCTCCGACGGGAGCAATCAGCCCCAGCATTTT. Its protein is CASSSDGSNQPQHF.

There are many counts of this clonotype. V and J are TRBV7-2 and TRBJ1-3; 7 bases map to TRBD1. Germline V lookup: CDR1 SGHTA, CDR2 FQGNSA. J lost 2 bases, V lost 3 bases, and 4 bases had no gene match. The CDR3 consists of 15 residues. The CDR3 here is CASSLRGQPGNTIYF. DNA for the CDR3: TGTGCCAGCAGCTTGCGGGGACAGCCTGGAAACACCATATATTTT.

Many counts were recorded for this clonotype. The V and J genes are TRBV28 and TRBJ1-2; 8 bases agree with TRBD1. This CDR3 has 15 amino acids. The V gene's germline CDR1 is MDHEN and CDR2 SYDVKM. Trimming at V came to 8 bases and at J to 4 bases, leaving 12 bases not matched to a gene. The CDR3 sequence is CASEPSGTGFYGYTF. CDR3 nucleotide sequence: TGTGCCAGCGAACCCTCCGGGACAGGTTTCTATGGCTACACCTTC.

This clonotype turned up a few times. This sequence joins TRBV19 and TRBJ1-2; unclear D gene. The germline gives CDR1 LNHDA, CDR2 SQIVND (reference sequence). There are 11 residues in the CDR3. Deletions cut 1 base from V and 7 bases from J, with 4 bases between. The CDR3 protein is CASSIVGGYTF. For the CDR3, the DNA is TGTGCCAGTAGTATAGTGGGTGGCTACACCTTC.

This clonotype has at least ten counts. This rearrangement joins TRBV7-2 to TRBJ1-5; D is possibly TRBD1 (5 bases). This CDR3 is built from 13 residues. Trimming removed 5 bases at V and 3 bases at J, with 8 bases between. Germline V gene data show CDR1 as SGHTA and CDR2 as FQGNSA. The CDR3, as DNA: TGTGCCAGCAGCCTACAGGACAATCAGCCCCAGCATTTT. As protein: CASSLQDNQPQHF.

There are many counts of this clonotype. The CDR3 protein is CASSFGGTDTQYF. In DNA, the CDR3 is TGTGCCAGCAGTTTCGGAGGCACAGATACGCAGTATTTT. This rearrangement joins TRBV12-3 or TRBV12-4 to TRBJ2-3; D gene uncertain. V was pared by 3 bases and J by 1 base, with 5 bases between. The CDR3 runs to 13 residues.

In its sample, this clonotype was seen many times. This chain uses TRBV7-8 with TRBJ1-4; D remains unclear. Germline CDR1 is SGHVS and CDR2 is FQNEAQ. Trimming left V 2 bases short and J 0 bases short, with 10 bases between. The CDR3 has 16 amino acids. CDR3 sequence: CASSLHLASTNEKLFF. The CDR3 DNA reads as TGTGCCAGCAGCTTACATTTAGCCTCAACTAATGAAAAACTGTTTTTT.